This T cell receptor beta chain was observed in a study of OX40 agonist ivuxolimab in advanced cancers. V was pared by 6 bases and J by 3 bases, with 13 bases of the junction left unmatched. The V gene's germline CDR1 is SEHNR and CDR2 FQNEAQ (reference sequence). This CDR3 has 16 amino acids. Only in-frame clones appear in the TCRdb table, and some are missing; sequencing was by immunoSEQ multiplex PCR. The sample includes 60,000 or so clones, about four fifths of them seen just once. Here the sequenced sample was CD4+ or CD8+ T cells sorted from blood, taken in a trial of the OX40 agonist ivuxolimab. V usage is TRBV7-9 and J usage is TRBJ2-7; 8 nucleotides line up with TRBD1. This receptor was taken from an adult with an advanced solid tumor such as melanoma, head and neck, liver or kidney cancer. CDR3 in amino acids: CASRNTGTGANYEQYF. Written as DNA, the CDR3 is TGTGCCAGCAGAAACACCGGGACAGGAGCTAACTACGAGCAGTACTTC.